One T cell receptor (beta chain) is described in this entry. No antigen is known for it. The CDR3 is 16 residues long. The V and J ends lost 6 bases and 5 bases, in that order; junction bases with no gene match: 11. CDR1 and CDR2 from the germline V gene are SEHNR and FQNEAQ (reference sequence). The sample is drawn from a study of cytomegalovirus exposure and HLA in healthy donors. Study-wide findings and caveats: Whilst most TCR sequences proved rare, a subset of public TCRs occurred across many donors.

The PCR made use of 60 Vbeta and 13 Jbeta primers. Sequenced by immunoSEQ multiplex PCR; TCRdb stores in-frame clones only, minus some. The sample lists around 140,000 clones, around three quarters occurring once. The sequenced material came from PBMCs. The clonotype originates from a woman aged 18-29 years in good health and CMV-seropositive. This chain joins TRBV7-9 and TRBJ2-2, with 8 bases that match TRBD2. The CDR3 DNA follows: TGTGCCAGCAGGAAAAACAGCGGGGGTGGAACCGGGGAGCTGTTTTTT. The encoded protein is CASRKNSGGGTGELFF.